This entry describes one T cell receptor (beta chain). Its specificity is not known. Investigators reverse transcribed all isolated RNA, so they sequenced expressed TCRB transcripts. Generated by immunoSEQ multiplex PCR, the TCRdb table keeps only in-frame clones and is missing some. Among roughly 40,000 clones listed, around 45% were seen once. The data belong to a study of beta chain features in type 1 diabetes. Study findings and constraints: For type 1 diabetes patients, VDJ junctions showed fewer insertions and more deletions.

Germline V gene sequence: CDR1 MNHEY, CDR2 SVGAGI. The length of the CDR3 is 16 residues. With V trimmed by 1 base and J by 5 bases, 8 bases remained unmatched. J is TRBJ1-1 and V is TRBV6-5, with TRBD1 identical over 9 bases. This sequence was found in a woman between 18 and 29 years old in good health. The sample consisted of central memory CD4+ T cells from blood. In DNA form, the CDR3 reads TGTGCCAGCAGTTACTTAAGGACAGGGGCAGTAACTGAAGCTTTCTTT. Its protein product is CASSYLRTGAVTEAFF.